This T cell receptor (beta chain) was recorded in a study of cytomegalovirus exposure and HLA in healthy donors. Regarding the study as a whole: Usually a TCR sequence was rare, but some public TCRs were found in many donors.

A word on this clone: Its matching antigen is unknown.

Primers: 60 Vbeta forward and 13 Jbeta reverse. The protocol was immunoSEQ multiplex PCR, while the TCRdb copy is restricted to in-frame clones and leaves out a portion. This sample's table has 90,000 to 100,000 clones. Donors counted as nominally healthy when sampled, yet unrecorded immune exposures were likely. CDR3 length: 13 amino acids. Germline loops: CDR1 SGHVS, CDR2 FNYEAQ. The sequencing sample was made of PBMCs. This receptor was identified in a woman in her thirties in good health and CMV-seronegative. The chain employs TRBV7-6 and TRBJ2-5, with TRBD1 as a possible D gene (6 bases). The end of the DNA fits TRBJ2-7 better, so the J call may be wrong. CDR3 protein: CASSWKGDSEQYF. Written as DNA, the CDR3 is TGTGCCAGCAGCTGGAAGGGGGATAGCGAGCAGTACTTC.